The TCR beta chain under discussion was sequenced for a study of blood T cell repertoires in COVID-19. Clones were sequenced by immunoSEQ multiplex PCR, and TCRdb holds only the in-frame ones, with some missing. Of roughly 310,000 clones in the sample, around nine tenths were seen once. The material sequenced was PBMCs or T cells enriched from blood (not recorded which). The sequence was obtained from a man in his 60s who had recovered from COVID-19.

The CDR3 is CASISIAGGYTF. The CDR3 bases are TGTGCCAGCATCAGCATCGCCGGGGGCTACACCTTC. The genes are TRBV7-2 and TRBJ1-2; D unclear. Germline CDR1 SGHTA, CDR2 FQGNSA. This CDR3 region has 12 residues. V was shortened by 7 bases and J by 8 bases, with 14 bases between the two germline ends. The full variable domain, rest sourced from reference TRBV7-2 and TRBJ1-2, is GAGVSQSPSNKVTEKGKDVELRCDPISGHTALYWYRQSLGQGLEFLIYFQGNSAPDKSGLPSDRFSAERTGGSVSTLTIQRTQQEDSAVYLCASISIAGGYTFGSGTRLTVV.